These 3 T cell receptor beta chains were all obtained from the same sample, sequenced in a study of cytomegalovirus exposure and HLA in healthy donors. Use of 60 Vbeta and 13 Jbeta primers characterized the PCR. The assay was immunoSEQ multiplex PCR, and TCRdb's table has in-frame clones only and misses some. The table lists about 61,000 clones, approximately 88% of them singletons, with about 1.6% in the top ten. Input material: PBMCs. The origin of the receptors is a man aged 30 to 45 in good health and CMV-seropositive.

This chain joins TRBV5-1 and TRBJ1-4; D unclear. The CDR3 is made up of 16 amino acids. The germline CDR1 and CDR2 sequences are SGHRS and YFSETQ. The ends were cut back, 0 bases at V and 7 bases at J, with 16 bases in the middle. CDR3 in amino acids: CASSLGWGGLAEKLFF. Here the CDR3 DNA reads TGCGCCAGCAGCTTGGGTTGGGGAGGGCTTGCTGAAAAACTGTTTTTT.

Remarks on this clone: Mismatch with germline at one junction end may stem from a read error. The V gene is TRBV7-7, the J gene TRBJ2-3; TRBD1 aligns across 7 bases. CDR3 length: 13 residues. CDR1 and CDR2 from the germline V gene are SSHAT and FNYEAQ (reference sequence). The CDR3 loop is CASSPEGADTQYF. In DNA form, the CDR3 reads TGTGCTAGCAGCCCCGAGGGGGCCGATACGCAGTATTTT.

The genes are TRBV7-2 and TRBJ2-2; D is possibly TRBD2 (5 bases). Germline V gene sequence: CDR1 SGHTA, CDR2 FQGNSA. Trimming left V 1 base short and J 6 bases short, with 21 bases between. The CDR3 sequence is 18 residues long. CDR3 bases: TGTGCCAGCAGCTTAGTGTCCACCTCTACGGGGTTCGCCGGGGAGCTGTTTTTT. It translates to CASSLVSTSTGFAGELFF.